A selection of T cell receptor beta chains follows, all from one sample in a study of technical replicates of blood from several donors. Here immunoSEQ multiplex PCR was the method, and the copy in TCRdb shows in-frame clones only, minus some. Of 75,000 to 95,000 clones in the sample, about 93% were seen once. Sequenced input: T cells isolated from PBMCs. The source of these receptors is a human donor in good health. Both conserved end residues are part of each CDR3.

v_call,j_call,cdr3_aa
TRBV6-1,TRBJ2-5,CASREDGRREGTQYF
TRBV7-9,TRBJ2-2,CASSLGGHDRTGELFF
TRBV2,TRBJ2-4,CASEVKRGNIQYF
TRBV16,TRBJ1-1,CASSPRQGPLEAFF
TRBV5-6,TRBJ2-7,CASSFYAGTSGGEQYF
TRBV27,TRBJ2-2,CASSPRELTGELFF
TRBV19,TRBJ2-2,CASNFGRGRNTGELFF
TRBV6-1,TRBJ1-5,CATTPGNNQPQHF
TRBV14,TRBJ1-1,CASSQATGGYHLAFF
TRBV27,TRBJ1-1,CASSLDRAEAFF
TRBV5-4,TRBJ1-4,CASSSGQGAELFF
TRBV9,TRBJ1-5,CASSLDSGTPQHF
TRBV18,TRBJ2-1,CASSPPGLANEQFF